This T cell receptor beta chain was found in a study of T cells in Graves' hyperthyroidism and ophthalmopathy. Amplified TCR beta CDR3 regions came from RNA transcripts. The HTBI primer set was used in a first-round RT-PCR of the TCR CDR3. Using its own MiXCR run on the multiplex PCR reads, TCRdb lists one record per CDR3 protein. The table records under 300,000 distinct CDR3 sequences, roughly 15% of them present only once. The germline V gene encodes CDR1 MNHEY and CDR2 SVGAGI. Deletions cut 2 bases from V and 10 bases from J, with 9 bases between. There are 12 residues in the CDR3. The diagnoses drew upon clinical symptoms, serum thyroxine and TRAb, thyroid ultrasound and orbital computed tomography. The blood sample was taken at first hyperthyroidism diagnosis, before any ophthalmopathy symptoms.

Sequencing was done on a sample of blood. This TCR derives from a woman aged 45-59 years with Graves' hyperthyroidism that later progressed to Graves' ophthalmopathy. V usage is TRBV6-5 and J usage is TRBJ2-1; D possibly uses TRBD1 or TRBD2 (5 bases each). The CDR3 is CASSYGTGEQFF. The CDR3 bases are TGTGCCAGCAGTTACGGGACGGGCGAGCAGTTCTTC.